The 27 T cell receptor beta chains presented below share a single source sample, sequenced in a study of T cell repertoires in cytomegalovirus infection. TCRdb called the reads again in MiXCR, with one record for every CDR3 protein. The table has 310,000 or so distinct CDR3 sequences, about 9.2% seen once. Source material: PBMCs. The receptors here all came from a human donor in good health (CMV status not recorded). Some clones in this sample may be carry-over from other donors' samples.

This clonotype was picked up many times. CDR3: CASSHHRRMVRREQYV. The CDR3 bases are TGCGCCAGCAGTCATCACAGGCGGATGGTGCGTCGGGAGCAGTACGTC. The chain uses TRBV23-1 and TRBJ2-7; D is perhaps TRBD1 (5 bases). Being an ORF, TRBV23-1 has a function that is uncertain. V dropped 3 bases and J dropped 7 bases, with 22 bases sitting between them. This CDR3 comprises 16 residues.

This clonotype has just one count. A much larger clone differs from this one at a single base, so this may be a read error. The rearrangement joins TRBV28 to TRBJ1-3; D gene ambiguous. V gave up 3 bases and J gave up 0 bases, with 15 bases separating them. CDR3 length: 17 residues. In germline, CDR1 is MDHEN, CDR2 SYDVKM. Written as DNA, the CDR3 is TGTGCCAGCAGTTTCTCCAGCCATGGAGCCTCTGGAAACACCATATATTTT. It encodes CASSFSSHGASGNTIYF.

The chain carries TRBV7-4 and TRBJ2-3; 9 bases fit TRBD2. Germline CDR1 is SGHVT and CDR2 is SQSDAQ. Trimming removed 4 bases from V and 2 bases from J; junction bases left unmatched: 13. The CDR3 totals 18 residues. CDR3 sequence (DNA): TGTGCCAGCAGCTCTAAAGGGATACAGCGGGAGGTCACAGATACGCAGTATTTT. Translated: CASSSKGIQREVTDTQYF.

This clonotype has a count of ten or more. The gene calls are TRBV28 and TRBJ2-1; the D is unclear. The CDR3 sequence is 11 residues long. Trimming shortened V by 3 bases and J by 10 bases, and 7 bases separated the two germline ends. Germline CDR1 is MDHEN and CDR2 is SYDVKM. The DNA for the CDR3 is TGTGCCAGCAGTTTTGGCGTGGAGCAGTTCTTC. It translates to CASSFGVEQFF.

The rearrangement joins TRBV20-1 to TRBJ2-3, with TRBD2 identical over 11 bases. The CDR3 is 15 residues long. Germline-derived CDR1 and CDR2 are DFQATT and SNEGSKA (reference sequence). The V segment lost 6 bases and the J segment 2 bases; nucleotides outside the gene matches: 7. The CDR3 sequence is CSATTSGGFTDTQYF. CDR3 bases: TGCAGTGCAACTACTAGCGGGGGATTCACAGATACGCAGTATTTT.

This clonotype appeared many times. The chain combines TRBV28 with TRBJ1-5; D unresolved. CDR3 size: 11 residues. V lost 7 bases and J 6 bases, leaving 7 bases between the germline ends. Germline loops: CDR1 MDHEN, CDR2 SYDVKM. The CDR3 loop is CASTRGQPQHF. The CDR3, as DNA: TGTGCCAGCACCCGGGGTCAGCCCCAGCATTTT.

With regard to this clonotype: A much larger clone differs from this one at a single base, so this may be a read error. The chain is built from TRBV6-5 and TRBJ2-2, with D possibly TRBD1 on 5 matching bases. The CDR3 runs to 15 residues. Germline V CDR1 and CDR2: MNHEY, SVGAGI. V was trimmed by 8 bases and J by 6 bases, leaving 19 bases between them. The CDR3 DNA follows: TGTGCCAGCCAGCGATCCAGGGTAAACGCCGGGGAGCTGTTTTTT. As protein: CASQRSRVNAGELFF.

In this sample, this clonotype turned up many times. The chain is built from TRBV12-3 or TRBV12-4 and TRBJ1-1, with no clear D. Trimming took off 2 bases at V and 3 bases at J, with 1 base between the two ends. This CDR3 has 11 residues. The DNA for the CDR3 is TGTGCCAGCAGTTTATACACTGAAGCTTTCTTT. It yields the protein CASSLYTEAFF.

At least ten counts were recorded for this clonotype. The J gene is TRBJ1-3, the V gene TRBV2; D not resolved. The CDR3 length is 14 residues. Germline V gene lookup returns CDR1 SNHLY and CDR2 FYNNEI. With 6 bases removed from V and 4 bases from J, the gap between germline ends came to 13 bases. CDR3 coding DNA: TGTGCCAGCAGGAAGGAGTCGAGAGGAAACACCATATATTTT. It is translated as CASRKESRGNTIYF.

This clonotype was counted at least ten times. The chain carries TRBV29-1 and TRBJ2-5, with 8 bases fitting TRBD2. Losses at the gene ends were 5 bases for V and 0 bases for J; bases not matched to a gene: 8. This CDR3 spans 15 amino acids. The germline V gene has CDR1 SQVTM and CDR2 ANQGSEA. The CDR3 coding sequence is TGCAGCGTTACTCCGGGGGGGCAGTACCAAGAGACCCAGTACTTC. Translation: CSVTPGGQYQETQYF.

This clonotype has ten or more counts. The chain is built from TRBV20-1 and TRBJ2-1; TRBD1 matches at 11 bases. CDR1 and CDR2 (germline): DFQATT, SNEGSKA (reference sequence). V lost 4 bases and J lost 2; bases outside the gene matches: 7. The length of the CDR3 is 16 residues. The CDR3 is CSANRPGQGAYNEQFF. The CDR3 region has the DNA TGCAGTGCTAATAGGCCGGGACAGGGGGCCTACAATGAGCAGTTCTTC.

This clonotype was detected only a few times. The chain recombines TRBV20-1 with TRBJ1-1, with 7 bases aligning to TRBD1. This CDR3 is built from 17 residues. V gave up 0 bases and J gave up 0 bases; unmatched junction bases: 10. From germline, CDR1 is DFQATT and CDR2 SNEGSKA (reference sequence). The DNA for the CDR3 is TGCAGTGCTAGAGATTCCCTTTCGACAGGGTTGAACACTGAAGCTTTCTTT. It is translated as CSARDSLSTGLNTEAFF.

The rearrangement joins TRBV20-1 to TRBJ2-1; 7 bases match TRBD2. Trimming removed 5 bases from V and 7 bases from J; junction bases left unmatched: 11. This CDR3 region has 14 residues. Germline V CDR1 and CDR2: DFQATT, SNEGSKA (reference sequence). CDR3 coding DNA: TGCAGTGCTGGCTTGACTAGCCCAAGGAATGAGCAGTTCTTC. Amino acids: CSAGLTSPRNEQFF.

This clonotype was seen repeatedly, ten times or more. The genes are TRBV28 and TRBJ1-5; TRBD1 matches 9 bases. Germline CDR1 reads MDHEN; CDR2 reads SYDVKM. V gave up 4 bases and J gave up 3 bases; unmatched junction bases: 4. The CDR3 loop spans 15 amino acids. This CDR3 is CASSSGQGNNQPQHF. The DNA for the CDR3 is TGTGCCAGCAGTTCTGGACAGGGGAACAATCAGCCCCAGCATTTT.

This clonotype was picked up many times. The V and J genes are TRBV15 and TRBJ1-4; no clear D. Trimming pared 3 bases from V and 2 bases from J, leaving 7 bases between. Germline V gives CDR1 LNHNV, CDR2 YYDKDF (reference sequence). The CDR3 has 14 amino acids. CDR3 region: CATSSGITNEKLFF. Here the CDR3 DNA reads TGTGCCACCAGCAGTGGGATTACTAATGAAAAACTGTTTTTT.

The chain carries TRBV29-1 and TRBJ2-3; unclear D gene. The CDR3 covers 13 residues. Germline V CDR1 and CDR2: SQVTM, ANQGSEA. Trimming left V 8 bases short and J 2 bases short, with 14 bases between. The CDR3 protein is CSTPGPNTDTQYF. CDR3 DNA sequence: TGCAGCACCCCGGGTCCAAACACAGATACGCAGTATTTT.

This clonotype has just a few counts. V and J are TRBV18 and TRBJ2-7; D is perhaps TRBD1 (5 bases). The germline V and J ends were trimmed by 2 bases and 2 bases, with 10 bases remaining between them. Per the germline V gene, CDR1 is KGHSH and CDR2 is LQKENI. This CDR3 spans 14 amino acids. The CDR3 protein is CASSPRGQTYEQYF. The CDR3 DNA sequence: TGTGCCAGCTCACCAAGGGGCCAAACCTACGAGCAGTACTTC.

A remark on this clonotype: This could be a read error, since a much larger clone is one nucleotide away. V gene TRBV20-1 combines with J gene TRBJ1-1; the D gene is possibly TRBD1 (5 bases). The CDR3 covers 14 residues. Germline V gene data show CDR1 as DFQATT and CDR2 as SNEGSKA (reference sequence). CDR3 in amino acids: CSAREGGTNSEAFF. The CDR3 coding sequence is TGCAGTGCTAGAGAGGGGGGGACGAACTCTGAAGCTTTCTTT.

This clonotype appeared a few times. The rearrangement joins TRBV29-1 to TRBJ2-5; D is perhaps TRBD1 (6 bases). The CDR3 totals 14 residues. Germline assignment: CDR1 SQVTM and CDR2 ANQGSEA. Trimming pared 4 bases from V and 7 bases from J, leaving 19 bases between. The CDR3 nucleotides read TGCAGCGTTGGATTACAGGGCGCCTTGGCGACCCAGTACTTC. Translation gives CSVGLQGALATQYF.

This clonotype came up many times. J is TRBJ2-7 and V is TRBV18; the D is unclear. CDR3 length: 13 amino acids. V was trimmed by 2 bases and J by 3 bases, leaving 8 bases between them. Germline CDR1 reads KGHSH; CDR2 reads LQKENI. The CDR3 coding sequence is TGTGCCAGCTCACCAGAGGCAGGCTACGAGCAGTACGTC. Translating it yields CASSPEAGYEQYV.

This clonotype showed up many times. CDR3 sequence reads: CASSLSAGRQETQYF. CDR3 coding DNA: TGTGCCAGCAGCTTGTCCGCCGGAAGACAAGAGACCCAGTACTTC. The genes are TRBV11-3 and TRBJ2-5; D gene unclear. This CDR3 has 15 amino acids. Germline V lookup: CDR1 SGHNT, CDR2 YENEEA. The ends were cut back, 3 bases at V and 2 bases at J, with 13 bases in the middle.

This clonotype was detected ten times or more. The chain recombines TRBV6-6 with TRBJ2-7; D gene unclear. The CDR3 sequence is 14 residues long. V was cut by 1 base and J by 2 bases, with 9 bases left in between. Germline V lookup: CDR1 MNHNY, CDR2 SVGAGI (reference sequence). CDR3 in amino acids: CASSYYSGPYEQYV. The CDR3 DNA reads TGTGCCAGCAGTTACTACTCGGGTCCCTACGAGCAGTACGTC.

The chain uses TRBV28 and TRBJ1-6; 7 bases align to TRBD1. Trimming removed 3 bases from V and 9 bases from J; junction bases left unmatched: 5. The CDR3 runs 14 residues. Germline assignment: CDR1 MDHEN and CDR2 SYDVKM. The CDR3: CASSFHRGVSPLHF. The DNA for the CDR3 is TGTGCCAGCAGTTTCCACAGGGGCGTTTCACCCCTCCACTTT.

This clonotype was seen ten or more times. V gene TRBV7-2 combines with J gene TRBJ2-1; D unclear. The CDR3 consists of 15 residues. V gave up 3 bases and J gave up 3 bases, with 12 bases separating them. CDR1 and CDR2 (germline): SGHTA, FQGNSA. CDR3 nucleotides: TGTGCCAGCAGCTTCGACGGAGCTGGCTACAATGAGCAGTTCTTC. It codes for CASSFDGAGYNEQFF.

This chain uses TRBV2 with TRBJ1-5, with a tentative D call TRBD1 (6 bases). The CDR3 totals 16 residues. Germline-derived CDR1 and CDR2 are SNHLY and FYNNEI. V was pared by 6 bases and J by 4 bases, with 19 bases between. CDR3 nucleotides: TGTGCCAGCAGCGAGGAGTGGGCCAGGGGAAATCAGCCCCAGCATTTT. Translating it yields CASSEEWARGNQPQHF. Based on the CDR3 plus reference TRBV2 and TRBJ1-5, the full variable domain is EPEVTQTPSHQVTQMGQEVILRCVPISNHLYFYWYRQILGQKVEFLVSFYNNEISEKSEIFDDQFSVERPDGSNFTLKIRSTKLEDSAMYFCASSEEWARGNQPQHFGDGTRLSIL.

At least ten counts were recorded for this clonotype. DNA for the CDR3: TGTGCCAGCAGCTTAGCCCTGCAAGAGACCCAGTACTTC. Protein: CASSLALQETQYF. V is TRBV7-2 and J is TRBJ2-5; unclear D gene. CDR1 and CDR2 from the germline V gene are SGHTA and FQGNSA. The CDR3 extends over 13 amino acids. With 0 bases removed from V and 2 bases from J, the gap between germline ends came to 4 bases.

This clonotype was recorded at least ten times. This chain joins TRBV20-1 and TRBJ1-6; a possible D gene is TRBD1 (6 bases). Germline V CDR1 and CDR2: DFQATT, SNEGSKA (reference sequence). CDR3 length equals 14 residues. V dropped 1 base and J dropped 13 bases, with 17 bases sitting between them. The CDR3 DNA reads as TGCAGTGCTAGAGTGGGAGGGGGAGGCTCCCCCCTCCACTTT. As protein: CSARVGGGGSPLHF.